The present TCR beta chain was sequenced within a study of cytomegalovirus exposure and HLA in healthy donors. Study results and limitations: Earlier analysis found most TCR beta V segments productive about 90% or about 30% of the time.

A word on this clone: Its antigen is unknown.

PCR primers comprised 60 Vbeta and 13 Jbeta primers. Sequencing was performed with immunoSEQ multiplex PCR; in TCRdb, only in-frame clones are kept and a portion is missing. The sample records about 94,000 clones, under 80% being singletons. The CDR3 sequence is 15 residues long. V lost 0 bases and J 4 bases, leaving 12 bases between the germline ends. The germline V gene has CDR1 SGHRS and CDR2 YFSETQ. The specimen was PBMCs. This rearrangement joins TRBV5-1 to TRBJ2-3; D perhaps matches TRBD2 (7 bases). The sequence was collected from a man between 40 and 49 years old in good health and CMV-seropositive. DNA of the CDR3: TGCGCCAGCAGCTTGGGGGGGGGCCGTTCAGATACGCAGTATTTT. Protein sequence: CASSLGGGRSDTQYF.